This TCR beta chain appears in the sequencing data of a study of T-cell memory formation after mild COVID-19. Findings and caveats of the study: Second-wave clones with a day 37 peak had unconfirmed SARS-CoV-2 specificity. Contracting CD4+ clones sat mainly in CM and EM; CD8+ in EMRA. Memory sampled before infection contained some responding clones, suggesting cross-reactive memory joined. Balance between CD4 and CD8 was seen in clones contracting day 15 to 85, and a CD4+ lean was seen in later expanders.

TCRdb re-called the 5' RACE reads through MiXCR, storing one row per CDR3 protein. The top ten clones hold roughly 8.9% of a sample with about 430,000 distinct CDR3 sequences, roughly a quarter of them seen once. This CDR3 comprises 13 residues. V was trimmed by 0 bases and J by 11 bases, leaving 8 bases between them. The germline gives CDR1 MGHRA, CDR2 YSYEKL. This clonotype was observed a handful of times. The antigen is not known. This rearrangement joins TRBV4-1 to TRBJ1-6, with a weak D call TRBD1 (6 bases). What was sequenced was PBMCs or a T cell subset sorted from them (not recorded which). The clonotype comes from an adult woman who had mild COVID-19 (a few samples of this study predate the infection). Cell type and time point are not known. CDR3 bases: TGCGCCAGCAGCCAAGACAGGGGTACACCCCTCCACTTT. This gives the protein CASSQDRGTPLHF.